The 16 T cell receptor beta chains listed next were all sequenced from one sample in a study of blood T cell repertoires in COVID-19. TCRdb's copy holds only in-frame clones and misses some; the assay was immunoSEQ multiplex PCR. The table includes a few hundred thousand clones, 70% to 90% detected once. What was sequenced was PBMCs or T cells enriched from blood (not recorded which). All receptors derive from a man aged 25-45 years who had recovered from COVID-19.

This clone was recorded at least ten times. The chain combines TRBV6-5 with TRBJ1-2; D gene unclear. Germline loops: CDR1 MNHEY, CDR2 SVGAGI. V was shortened by 4 bases and J by 5 bases, with 8 bases between the two germline ends. The CDR3 sequence is 12 residues long. As DNA, the CDR3 is TGTGCCAGCAGTTTCCGGGGATATGGCTACACCTTC. Amino acids: CASSFRGYGYTF.

In regard to this clone: This CDR3 is also generated by other DNA sequences in the sample. This rearrangement joins TRBV6-5 to TRBJ1-6; weak D call: TRBD1 (5 bases). V lost 0 bases, J lost 8 bases, and 11 bases lay in between. Per germline, CDR1 MNHEY and CDR2 SVGAGI. CDR3 size: 15 residues. The CDR3 protein is CASSYSTGGDSPLHF. In nucleotides, the CDR3 is TGTGCCAGCAGTTACTCGACCGGGGGGGATTCACCCCTCCACTTT.

The chain couples TRBV19 to TRBJ2-1; 13 positions match TRBD2. In germline, CDR1 is LNHDA, CDR2 SQIVND (reference sequence). The J segment lost 9 bases and the V segment lost 9 bases, leaving 14 bases of the junction unmatched. The CDR3 is 16 amino acids. For the CDR3, the DNA is TGTGCCAGCGAGAAAAACTGGGGACTAGCGGGGAGTGAGCAGTTCTTC. This encodes CASEKNWGLAGSEQFF. Using reference TRBV19 and TRBJ2-1 for the parts outside the CDR3, the full variable domain is DGGITQSPKYLFRKEGQNVTLSCEQNLNHDAMYWYRQDPGQGLRLIYYSQIVNDFQKGDIAEGYSVSREKKESFPLTVTSAQKNPTAFYLCASEKNWGLAGSEQFFGPGTRLTVL.

The V gene is TRBV5-5, the J gene TRBJ1-1, with D perhaps TRBD1 (5 bases). The CDR3 covers 15 residues. Germline values: CDR1 SGHKS, CDR2 YYEKEE (reference sequence). V was shortened by 4 bases and J by 2 bases, with 15 bases between the two germline ends. CDR3 in amino acids: CASSPQDTQNTEAFF. The CDR3 region has the DNA TGTGCCAGCAGCCCCCAGGACACCCAAAACACTGAAGCTTTCTTT.

This clone has just one count. The J gene is TRBJ1-2, the V gene TRBV5-4, with D tentatively TRBD1 (5 bases). Germline CDR1 is SGHNT and CDR2 is YYREEE (reference sequence). V was shortened by 1 base and J by 5 bases, with 15 bases between the two germline ends. There are 15 residues in the CDR3. CDR3 amino acids: CASSLRGSSGYGYTF. The CDR3 DNA sequence: TGTGCCAGCAGCTTGCGGGGGTCCTCGGGGTATGGCTACACCTTC.

The chain has TRBV3-1 (or the pseudogene TRBV3-2) and TRBJ1-2; TRBD1 is a possible D gene (6 bases). The CDR3 has 13 residues. V shed 1 base and J shed 8 bases, with 11 bases lying between them. Germline CDR1 LGHDT, CDR2 YNNKEL (reference sequence). As DNA, the CDR3 is TGTGCCAGCAGCCAAGTTGAACAGGGAGGCTACACCTTC. It specifies CASSQVEQGGYTF.

This clone was counted only a few times. The rearrangement joins TRBV27 to TRBJ1-2, with D uncertain. CDR1 is MNHEY and CDR2 is SMNVEV in the germline V gene (reference sequence). This CDR3 region has 13 residues. Deletions cut 6 bases from V and 4 bases from J, with 12 bases between. Written as DNA, the CDR3 is TGTGCCAGCAGCCGGAGTGGTAGCTATGGCTACACCTTC. Protein product: CASSRSGSYGYTF.

The rearrangement joins TRBV6-9 to TRBJ2-7; D gene unclear. The CDR3 covers 14 residues. CDR1 and CDR2 from the germline V gene are MNHGY and SVAAGI. V lost 6 bases and J 3 bases, leaving 15 bases between the germline ends. The CDR3 spells CASRLLRCLYEQYF. The CDR3 bases are TGTGCCAGCAGACTCCTACGCTGCCTCTACGAGCAGTACTTC.

This rearrangement joins TRBV9 to TRBJ1-4; the D gene is possibly TRBD1 (6 bases). This CDR3 has 15 amino acids. V was cut by 0 bases and J by 8 bases, with 14 bases left in between. The V gene's germline CDR1 is SGDLS and CDR2 YYNGEE. As DNA, the CDR3 is TGTGCCAGCAGCGTAGGTTTGACAGGCCGAGAAAAACTGTTTTTT. This encodes CASSVGLTGREKLFF. Full variable domain (missing parts from reference TRBV9 and TRBJ1-4): DSGVTQTPKHLITATGQRVTLRCSPRSGDLSVYWYQQSLDQGLQFLIQYYNGEERAKGNILERFSAQQFPDLHSELNLSSLELGDSALYFCASSVGLTGREKLFFGSGTQLSVL.

The chain joins TRBV9 to TRBJ1-2; TRBD1 aligns across 11 bases. Germline loops: CDR1 SGDLS, CDR2 YYNGEE. CDR3 length: 15 amino acids. With V trimmed by 3 bases and J by 7 bases, 8 bases remained unmatched. The CDR3 sequence is CASSAGTGGTGGYTF. The CDR3 DNA reads TGTGCCAGCAGCGCCGGGACAGGGGGAACGGGTGGCTACACCTTC.

The chain has TRBV5-1 and TRBJ2-7, with 8 bases lining up with TRBD1. The CDR3 has 16 amino acids. V lost 0 bases, J lost 1 base, and 6 bases stayed unmatched. Germline V gene data show CDR1 as SGHRS and CDR2 as YFSETQ. Here the CDR3 reads CASSLAWDRRSYEQYF. In DNA form, the CDR3 reads TGCGCCAGCAGCTTGGCCTGGGACAGGCGGTCCTACGAGCAGTACTTC. Complete variable domain (other parts from reference TRBV5-1 and TRBJ2-7): KAGVTQTPRYLIKTRGQQVTLSCSPISGHRSVSWYQQTPGQGLQFLFEYFSETQRNKGNFPGRFSGRQFSNSRSEMNVSTLELGDSALYLCASSLAWDRRSYEQYFGPGTRLTVT.

The chain recombines TRBV5-1 with TRBJ1-1; no firm D call. CDR1 is SGHRS and CDR2 is YFSETQ in the germline V gene. V was cut by 0 bases and J by 2 bases, with 11 bases left in between. The CDR3 loop spans 15 amino acids. The CDR3 loop is CASSLVPTVNTEAFF. For the CDR3, the DNA is TGCGCCAGCAGCTTGGTCCCCACGGTAAACACTGAAGCTTTCTTT.

The chain couples TRBV30 to TRBJ1-2; D not certain. With 2 bases removed from V and 8 bases from J, the gap between germline ends came to 18 bases. The CDR3 extends over 14 amino acids. Germline V gene sequence: CDR1 GTSNPN, CDR2 SVGIG (reference sequence). The CDR3 DNA sequence: TGTGCCTGGAGTAGGGATGGACTATCTCAAGGCTACACCTTC. Its protein product is CAWSRDGLSQGYTF.

The chain recombines TRBV3-1 (or the pseudogene TRBV3-2) with TRBJ2-5; 10 nucleotides line up with TRBD1. This CDR3 spans 15 amino acids. Germline V gene data show CDR1 as LGHDT and CDR2 as YNNKEL (reference sequence). J gave up 4 bases and V 3 bases, and 5 bases lay outside the gene matches. The CDR3 protein is CASSHPTGGGETQYF. For the CDR3, the DNA is TGTGCCAGCAGCCACCCGACAGGGGGCGGAGAGACCCAGTACTTC.

The V gene is TRBV5-1, the J gene TRBJ2-5; TRBD2 matches 8 bases. Trimming at V came to 1 base and at J to 5 bases, leaving 7 bases not matched to a gene. Per germline, CDR1 SGHRS and CDR2 YFSETQ. CDR3 length equals 15 residues. CDR3 in amino acids: CASSLRGGQDETQYF. CDR3 coding DNA: TGCGCCAGCAGCTTGCGGGGGGGCCAGGATGAGACCCAGTACTTC.

The CDR3 nucleotides are TGTGCCAGCAGCTTATCTAGCGGGGTACCCGGGGAGCTGTTTTTT. Its protein is CASSLSSGVPGELFF. The rearrangement joins TRBV7-3 to TRBJ2-2; 9 bases map to TRBD2. The germline V gene encodes CDR1 SGHTA and CDR2 FQGTGA. Trimming cost V 2 bases and J 6 bases; bases outside gene matches: 4. CDR3 length: 15 amino acids. Based on the CDR3 plus reference TRBV7-3 and TRBJ2-2, the full variable domain is GAGVSQTPSNKVTEKGKYVELRCDPISGHTALYWYRQSLGQGPEFLIYFQGTGAADDSGLPNDRFFAVRPEGSVSTLKIQRTERGDSAVYLCASSLSSGVPGELFFGEGSRLTVL.